Sequencing of this TCR beta chain was carried out in a study of blood T cell repertoires in COVID-19. The table came from immunoSEQ multiplex PCR; TCRdb's copy has only in-frame clones and leaves some out. The sample yields about 230,000 clones, about nine tenths seen once. In germline, CDR1 is SNHLY, CDR2 FYNNEI. V was shortened by 6 bases and J by 5 bases, with 10 bases between the two germline ends. There are 13 residues in the CDR3. This TCR was sampled from a man aged 45 to 65 with COVID-19, enrolled during active disease. Material for sequencing was peripheral blood. V usage is TRBV2 and J usage is TRBJ1-4; tentative D call: TRBD1 (5 bases). CDR3: CASRTRTNEKLFF. CDR3 nucleotides: TGTGCCAGCAGAACTCGGACAAATGAAAAACTGTTTTTT.